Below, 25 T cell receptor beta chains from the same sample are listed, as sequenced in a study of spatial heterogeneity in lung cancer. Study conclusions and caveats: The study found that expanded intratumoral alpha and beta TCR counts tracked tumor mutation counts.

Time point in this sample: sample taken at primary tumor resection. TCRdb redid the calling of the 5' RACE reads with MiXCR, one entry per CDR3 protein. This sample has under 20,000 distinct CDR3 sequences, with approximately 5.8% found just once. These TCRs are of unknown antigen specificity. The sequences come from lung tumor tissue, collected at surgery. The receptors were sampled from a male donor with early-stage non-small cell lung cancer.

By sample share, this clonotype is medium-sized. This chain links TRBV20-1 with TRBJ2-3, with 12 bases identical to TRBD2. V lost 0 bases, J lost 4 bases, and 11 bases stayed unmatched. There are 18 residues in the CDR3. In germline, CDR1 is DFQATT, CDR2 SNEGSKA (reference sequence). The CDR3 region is CSARDRRTSGVGADTQYF. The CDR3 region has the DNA TGCAGTGCTAGAGATCGGCGGACTAGCGGGGTAGGCGCAGATACGCAGTATTTT.

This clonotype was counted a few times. The CDR3, as DNA: TGTGCCAGCAGTGTAGACACCTATGGCTACACCTTC. Its protein is CASSVDTYGYTF. The gene calls are TRBV2 and TRBJ1-2; D gene ambiguous. Germline V gene data show CDR1 as SNHLY and CDR2 as FYNNEI. The CDR3 spans 12 residues. Trimming pared 4 bases from V and 4 bases from J, leaving 7 bases between.

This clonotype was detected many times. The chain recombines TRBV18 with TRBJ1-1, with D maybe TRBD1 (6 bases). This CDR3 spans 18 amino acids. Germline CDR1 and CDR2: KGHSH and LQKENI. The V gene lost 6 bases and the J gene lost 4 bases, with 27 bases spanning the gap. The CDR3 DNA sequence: TGTGCCAGCTCCCCCGGACCGGGGGCCGCGTTCATGAGCACTGAAGCTTTCTTT. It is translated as CASSPGPGAAFMSTEAFF.

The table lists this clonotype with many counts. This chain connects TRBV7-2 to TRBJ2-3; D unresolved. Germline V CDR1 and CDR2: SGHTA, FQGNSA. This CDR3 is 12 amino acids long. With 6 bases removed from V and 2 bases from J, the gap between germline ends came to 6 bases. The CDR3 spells CASSSNTDTQYF. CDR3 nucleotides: TGTGCCAGCAGTTCGAACACAGATACGCAGTATTTT.

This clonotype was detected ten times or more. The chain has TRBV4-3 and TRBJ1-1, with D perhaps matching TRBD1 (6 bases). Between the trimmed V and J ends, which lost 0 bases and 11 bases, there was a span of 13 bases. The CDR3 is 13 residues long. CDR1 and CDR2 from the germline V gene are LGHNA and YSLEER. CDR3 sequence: CASSQEPGQGAFF. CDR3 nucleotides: TGCGCCAGCAGCCAAGAACCGGGACAAGGGGCTTTCTTT.

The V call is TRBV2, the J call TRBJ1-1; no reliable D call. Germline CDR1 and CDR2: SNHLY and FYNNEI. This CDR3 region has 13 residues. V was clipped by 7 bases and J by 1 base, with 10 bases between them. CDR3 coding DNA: TGTGCCAGCAATTTTAACGGGAACACTGAAGCTTTCTTT. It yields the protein CASNFNGNTEAFF.

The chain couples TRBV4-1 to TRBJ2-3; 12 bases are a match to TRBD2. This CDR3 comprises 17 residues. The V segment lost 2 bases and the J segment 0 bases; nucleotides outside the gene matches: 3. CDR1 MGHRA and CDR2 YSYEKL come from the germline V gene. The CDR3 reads CASSQTGTSGSTDTQYF. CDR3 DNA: TGCGCCAGCAGCCAAACCGGGACTAGCGGGAGCACAGATACGCAGTATTTT.

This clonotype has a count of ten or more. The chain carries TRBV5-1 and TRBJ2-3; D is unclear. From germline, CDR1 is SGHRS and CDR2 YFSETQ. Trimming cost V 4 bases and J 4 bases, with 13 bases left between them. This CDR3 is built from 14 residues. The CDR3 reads CASSPYMAPDTQYF. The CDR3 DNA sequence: TGCGCCAGCAGCCCGTACATGGCCCCAGATACGCAGTATTTT. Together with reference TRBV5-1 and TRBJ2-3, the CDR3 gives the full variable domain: KAGVTQTPRYLIKTRGQQVTLSCSPISGHRSVSWYQQTPGQGLQFLFEYFSETQRNKGNFPGRFSGRQFSNSRSEMNVSTLELGDSALYLCASSPYMAPDTQYFGPGTRLTVL.

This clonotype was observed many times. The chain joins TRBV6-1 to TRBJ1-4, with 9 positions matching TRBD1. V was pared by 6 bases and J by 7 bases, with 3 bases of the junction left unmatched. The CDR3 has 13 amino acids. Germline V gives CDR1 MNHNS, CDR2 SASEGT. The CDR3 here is CASSRQGVEKLFF. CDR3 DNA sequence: TGTGCCAGCAGCCGACAGGGGGTTGAAAAACTGTTTTTT.

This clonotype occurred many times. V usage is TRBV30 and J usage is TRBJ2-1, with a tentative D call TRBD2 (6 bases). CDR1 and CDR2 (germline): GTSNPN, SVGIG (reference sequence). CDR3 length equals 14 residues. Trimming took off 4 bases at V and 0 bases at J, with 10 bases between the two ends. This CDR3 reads CAWIGGSSYNEQFF. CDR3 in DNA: TGTGCCTGGATAGGAGGGAGCTCCTACAATGAGCAGTTCTTC. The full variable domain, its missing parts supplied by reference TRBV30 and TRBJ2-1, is SQTIHQWPATLVQPVGSPLSLECTVEGTSNPNLYWYRQAAGRGLQLLFYSVGIGQISSEVPQNLSASRPQDRQFILSSKKLLLSDSGFYLCAWIGGSSYNEQFFGPGTRLTVL.

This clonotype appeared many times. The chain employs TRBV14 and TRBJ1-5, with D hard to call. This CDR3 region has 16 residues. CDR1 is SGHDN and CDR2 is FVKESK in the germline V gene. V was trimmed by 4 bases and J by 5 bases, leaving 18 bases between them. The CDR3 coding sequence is TGTGCCAGCAGCCCCTTTTGGGCAGGCGCCTATCAGCCCCAGCATTTT. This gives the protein CASSPFWAGAYQPQHF.

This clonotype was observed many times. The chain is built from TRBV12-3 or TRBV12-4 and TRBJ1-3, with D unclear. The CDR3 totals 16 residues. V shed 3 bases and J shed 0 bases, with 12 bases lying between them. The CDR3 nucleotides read TGTGCCAGCAGTTTTTCGGGAGGACGCTCTGGAAACACCATATATTTT. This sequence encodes CASSFSGGRSGNTIYF.

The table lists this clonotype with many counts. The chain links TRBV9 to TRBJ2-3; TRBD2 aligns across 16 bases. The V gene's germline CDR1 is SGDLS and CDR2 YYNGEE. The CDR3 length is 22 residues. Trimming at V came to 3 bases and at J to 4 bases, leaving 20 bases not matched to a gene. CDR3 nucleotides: TGTGCCAGCAGCGCGAACTCCGGGACTAGCGGGGGGGCGGCTTATGAGGCAGATACGCAGTATTTT. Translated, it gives CASSANSGTSGGAAYEADTQYF.

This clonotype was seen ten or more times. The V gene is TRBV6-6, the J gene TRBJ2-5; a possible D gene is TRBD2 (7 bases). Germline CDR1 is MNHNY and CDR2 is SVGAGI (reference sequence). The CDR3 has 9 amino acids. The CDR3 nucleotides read TGTGCGGGGGGGACACCTAGGTACTTC. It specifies CAGGTPRYF.

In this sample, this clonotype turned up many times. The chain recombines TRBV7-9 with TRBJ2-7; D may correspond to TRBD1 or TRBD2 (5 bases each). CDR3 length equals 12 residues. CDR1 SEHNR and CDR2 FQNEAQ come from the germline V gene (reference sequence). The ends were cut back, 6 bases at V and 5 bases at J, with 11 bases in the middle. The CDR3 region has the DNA TGTGCCAGCAGTCCCAGAGGGGACGAGCAGTACTTC. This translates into CASSPRGDEQYF.

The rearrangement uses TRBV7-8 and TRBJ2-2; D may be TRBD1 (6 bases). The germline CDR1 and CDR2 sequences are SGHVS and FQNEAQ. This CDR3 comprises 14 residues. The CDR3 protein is CASSGDTYTGELFF. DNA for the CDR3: TGTGCATCCTCTGGGGACACCTACACCGGGGAGCTGTTTTTT.

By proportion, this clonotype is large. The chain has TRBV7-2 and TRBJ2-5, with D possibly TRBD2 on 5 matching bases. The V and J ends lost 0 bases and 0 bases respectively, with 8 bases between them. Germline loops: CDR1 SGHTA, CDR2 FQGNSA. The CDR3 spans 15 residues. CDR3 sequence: CASSLAGLDQETQYF. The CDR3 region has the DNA TGTGCCAGCAGCTTAGCTGGACTCGACCAAGAGACCCAGTACTTC. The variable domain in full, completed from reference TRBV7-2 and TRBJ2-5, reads GAGVSQSPSNKVTEKGKDVELRCDPISGHTALYWYRQSLGQGLEFLIYFQGNSAPDKSGLPSDRFSAERTGGSVSTLTIQRTQQEDSAVYLCASSLAGLDQETQYFGPGTRLLVL.

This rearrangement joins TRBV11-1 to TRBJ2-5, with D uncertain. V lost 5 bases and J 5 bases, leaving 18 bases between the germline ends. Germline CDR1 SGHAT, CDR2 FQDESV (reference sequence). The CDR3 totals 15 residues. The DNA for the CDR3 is TGTGCCAGCAGCACCCGGACGGGCATGTCGGAGACCCAGTACTTC. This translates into CASSTRTGMSETQYF. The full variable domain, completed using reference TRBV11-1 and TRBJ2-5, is EAEVAQSPRYKITEKSQAVAFWCDPISGHATLYWYRQILGQGPELLVQFQDESVVDDSQLPKDRFSAERLKGVDSTLKIQPAELGDSAMYLCASSTRTGMSETQYFGPGTRLLVL.

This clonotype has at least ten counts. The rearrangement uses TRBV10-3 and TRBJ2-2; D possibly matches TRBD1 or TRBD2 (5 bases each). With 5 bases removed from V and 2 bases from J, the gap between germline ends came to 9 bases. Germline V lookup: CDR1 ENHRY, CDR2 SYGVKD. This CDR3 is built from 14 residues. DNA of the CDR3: TGTGCCATCAGTCCGAGGGGAAACACCGGGGAGCTGTTTTTT. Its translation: CAISPRGNTGELFF.

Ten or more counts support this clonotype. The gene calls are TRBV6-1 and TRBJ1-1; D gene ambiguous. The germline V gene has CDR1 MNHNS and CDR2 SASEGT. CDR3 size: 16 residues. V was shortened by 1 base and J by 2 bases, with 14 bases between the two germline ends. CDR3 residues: CASSEGFGHINTEAFF. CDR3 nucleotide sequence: TGTGCCAGCAGTGAAGGGTTTGGGCATATTAACACTGAAGCTTTCTTT.

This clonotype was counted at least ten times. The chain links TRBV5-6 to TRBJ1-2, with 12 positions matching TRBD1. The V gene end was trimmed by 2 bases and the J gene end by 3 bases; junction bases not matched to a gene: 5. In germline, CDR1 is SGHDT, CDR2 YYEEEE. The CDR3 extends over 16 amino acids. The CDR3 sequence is CASSLLGQGADYGYTF. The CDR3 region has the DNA TGTGCCAGCAGCTTATTGGGACAGGGGGCGGACTATGGCTACACCTTC.

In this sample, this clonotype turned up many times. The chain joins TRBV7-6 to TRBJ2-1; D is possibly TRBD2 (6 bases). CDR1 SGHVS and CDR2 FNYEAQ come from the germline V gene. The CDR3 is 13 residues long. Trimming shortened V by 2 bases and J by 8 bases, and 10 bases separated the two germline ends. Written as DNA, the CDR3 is TGTGCCAGCAGCTTATCTCGGGGGTATGAGCAGTTCTTC. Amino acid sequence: CASSLSRGYEQFF.

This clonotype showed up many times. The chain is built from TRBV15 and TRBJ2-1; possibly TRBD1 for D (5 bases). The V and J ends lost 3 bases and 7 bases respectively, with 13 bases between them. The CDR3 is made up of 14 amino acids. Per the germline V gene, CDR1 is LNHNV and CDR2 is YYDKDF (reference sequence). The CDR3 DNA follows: TGTGCCACCAGCAGGGCAGGGTTAGGAAATGAGCAGTTCTTC. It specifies CATSRAGLGNEQFF. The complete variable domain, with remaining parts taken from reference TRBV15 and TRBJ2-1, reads DAMVIQNPRYQVTQFGKPVTLSCSQTLNHNVMYWYQQKSSQAPKLLFHYYDKDFNNEADTPDNFQSRRPNTSFCFLDIRSPGLGDTAMYLCATSRAGLGNEQFFGPGTRLTVL.

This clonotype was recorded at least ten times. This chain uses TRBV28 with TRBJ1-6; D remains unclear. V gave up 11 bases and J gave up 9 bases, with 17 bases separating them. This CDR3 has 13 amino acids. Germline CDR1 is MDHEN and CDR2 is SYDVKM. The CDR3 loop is CAAADLRGSPLHF. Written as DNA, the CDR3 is TGTGCCGCCGCCGATCTCCGTGGTTCACCCCTCCACTTT.

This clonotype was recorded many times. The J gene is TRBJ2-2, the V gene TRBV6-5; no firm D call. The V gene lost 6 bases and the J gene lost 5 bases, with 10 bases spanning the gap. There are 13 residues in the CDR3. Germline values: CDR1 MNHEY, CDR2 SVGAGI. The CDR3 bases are TGTGCCAGCAGCCCCCTTCAGACCGGGGAGCTGTTTTTT. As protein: CASSPLQTGELFF.